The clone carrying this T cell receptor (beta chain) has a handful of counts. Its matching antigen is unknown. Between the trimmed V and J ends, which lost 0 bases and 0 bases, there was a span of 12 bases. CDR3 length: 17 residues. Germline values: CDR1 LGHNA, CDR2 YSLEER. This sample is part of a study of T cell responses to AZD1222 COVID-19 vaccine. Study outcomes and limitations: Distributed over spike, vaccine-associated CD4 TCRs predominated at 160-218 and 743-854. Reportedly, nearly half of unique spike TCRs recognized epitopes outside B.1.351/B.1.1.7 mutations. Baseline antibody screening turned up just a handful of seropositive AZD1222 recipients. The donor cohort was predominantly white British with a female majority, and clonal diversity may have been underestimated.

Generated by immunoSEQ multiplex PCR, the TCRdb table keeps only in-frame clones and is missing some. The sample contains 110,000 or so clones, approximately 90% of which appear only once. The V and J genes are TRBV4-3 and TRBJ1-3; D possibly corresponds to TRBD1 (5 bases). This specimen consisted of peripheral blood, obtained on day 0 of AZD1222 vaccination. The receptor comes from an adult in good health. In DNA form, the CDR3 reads TGCGCCAGCAGCCAAGATCGGGGACTTCGCTCTGGAAACACCATATATTTT. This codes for CASSQDRGLRSGNTIYF.